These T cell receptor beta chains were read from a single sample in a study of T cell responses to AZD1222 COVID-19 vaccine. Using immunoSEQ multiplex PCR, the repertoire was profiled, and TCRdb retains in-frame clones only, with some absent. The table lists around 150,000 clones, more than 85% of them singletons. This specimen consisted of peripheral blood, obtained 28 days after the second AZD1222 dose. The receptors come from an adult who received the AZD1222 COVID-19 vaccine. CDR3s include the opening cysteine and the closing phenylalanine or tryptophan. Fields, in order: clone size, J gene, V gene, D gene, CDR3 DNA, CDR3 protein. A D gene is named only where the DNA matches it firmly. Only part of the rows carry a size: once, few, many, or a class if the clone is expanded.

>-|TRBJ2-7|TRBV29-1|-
TGCAGCGTTGAAGATTTTTTCGGCAGGAACGGCTACGAGCAGTACTTC
CSVEDFFGRNGYEQYF
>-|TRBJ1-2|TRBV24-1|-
TGTGCCACCAGTGATTTAGGCAGAGCTAACTATGGCTACACCTTC
CATSDLGRANYGYTF
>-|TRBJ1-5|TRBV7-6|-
TGTGCCAGCAGCTTAGGGGCAGGGCTGCAGCCCCAGCATTTT
CASSLGAGLQPQHF
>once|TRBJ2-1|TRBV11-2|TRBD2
TGTGCCAGCAGCACCGTACTCTCTAGCGGGAGTTCCTACAATGAGCAGTTCTTC
CASSTVLSSGSSYNEQFF
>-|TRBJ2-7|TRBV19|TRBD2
TGTGCCAGTAGTATAGCAGCAGCGGGAGGGCCCTACGAGCAGTACTTC
CASSIAAAGGPYEQYF
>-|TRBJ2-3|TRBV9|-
TGTGCCAGCAGCGTAGCTAGTTTTAGAGCCGGAGATACGCAGTATTTT
CASSVASFRAGDTQYF
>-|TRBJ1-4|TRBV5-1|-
TGCGCCAGCAGCCAGGAACCCCATGCAACTAATGAAAAACTGTTTTTT
CASSQEPHATNEKLFF
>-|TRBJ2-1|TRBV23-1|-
TGCGCCAGCAGTCGGACCTTAGCGTTAAGTCCCTACAATGAGCAGTTCTTC
CASSRTLALSPYNEQFF
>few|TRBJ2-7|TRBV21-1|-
TGTGCCAGCAGCAAAAGAGGTGCAGGGGATGTTTGTTTCGTTACCTACGAGCAGTACTTC
CASSKRGAGDVCFVTYEQYF
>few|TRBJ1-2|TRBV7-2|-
TGTGCCAGCAGCTCCAAACAGGGAGGGGATGGCTACACCTTC
CASSSKQGGDGYTF
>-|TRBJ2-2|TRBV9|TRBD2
TGTGCCAGCAGCGTTAGCGGGGGAAACACCGGGGAGCTGTTTTTT
CASSVSGGNTGELFF
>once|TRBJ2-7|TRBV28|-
TGTGCCAGCAGTTTCCGGGACGGAGCCGAGCAGTACTTC
CASSFRDGAEQYF
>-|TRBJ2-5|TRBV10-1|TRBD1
TGCGCCAGCAGTGAGGGACAGGGGGCAAATATGGCAGAGACCCAGTACTTC
CASSEGQGANMAETQYF
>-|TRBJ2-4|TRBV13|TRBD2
TGTGCCAGCAGCTCCATGGGACTAGCGGAAAACATTCAGTACTTC
CASSSMGLAENIQYF
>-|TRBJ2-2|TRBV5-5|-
TGTGCCAGCAGCTTGGTTCTTGCCGGGGAGCTGTTTTTT
CASSLVLAGELFF
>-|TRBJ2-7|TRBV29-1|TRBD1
TGCAGCGTTGCAGGGGGAGTGACAGGGACCTCCTACGAGCAGTACTTC
CSVAGGVTGTSYEQYF
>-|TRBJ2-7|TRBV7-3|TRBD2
TGTGCCAGCAGCCCAGCGGGAGGAAGCTCCTACGAGCAGTACTTC
CASSPAGGSSYEQYF
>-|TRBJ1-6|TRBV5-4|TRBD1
TGTGCCAGCAGCGCGGGACAGGACTACTATAATTCACCCCTCCACTTT
CASSAGQDYYNSPLHF
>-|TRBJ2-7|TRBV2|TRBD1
TGTGCCAGCAGGGACAGGGGGCGCTTTTACGAGCAGTACTTC
CASRDRGRFYEQYF
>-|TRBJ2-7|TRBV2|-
TGTGCCAGCCTGATACAGGGTTACGAGCAGTACTTC
CASLIQGYEQYF
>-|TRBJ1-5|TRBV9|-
TGTGCCAGCAGCGTTGGAGATAGCAATCAGCCCCAGCATTTT
CASSVGDSNQPQHF
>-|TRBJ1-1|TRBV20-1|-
TGCAGCTCCCGTGGGGGGGCTGAAGCTTTCTTT
CSSRGGAEAFF
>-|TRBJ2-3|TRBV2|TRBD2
TGTGCCAGCAGTGGGCGATTTAGCGGGACAACAAGTTCCGCCAAAGATACGCAGTATTTT
CASSGRFSGTTSSAKDTQYF
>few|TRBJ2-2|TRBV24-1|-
TGTGCCACAAAGGGGGACACCGGGGAGCTGTTTTTT
CATKGDTGELFF
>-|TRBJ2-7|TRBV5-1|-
TGCGCCAGCAGCGGGAATAGCGGACCCTACGAGCAGTACTTC
CASSGNSGPYEQYF
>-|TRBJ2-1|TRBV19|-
TGTGCCAGTAGTATTCAGAAACTGACCTACAATGAGCAGTTCTTC
CASSIQKLTYNEQFF
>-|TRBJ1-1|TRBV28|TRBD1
TGTGCCAGCCTCTCAGGGGGCGCGGACACTGAAGCTTTCTTT
CASLSGGADTEAFF
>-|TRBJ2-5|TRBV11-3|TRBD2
TGTGCCAGCAGCTCCGGACTAGCGGGAGCGCGGGAGACCCAGTACTTC
CASSSGLAGARETQYF
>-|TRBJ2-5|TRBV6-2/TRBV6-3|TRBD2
TGTGCCAGCAGTTACTCCAGCGGGAGGGGTCAAGAGACCCAGTACTTC
CASSYSSGRGQETQYF
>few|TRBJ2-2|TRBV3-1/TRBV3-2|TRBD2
TGTGCCAGCAGCCCCTCCGCAGCGGGAGGGACCGGGGAGCTGTTTTTT
CASSPSAAGGTGELFF
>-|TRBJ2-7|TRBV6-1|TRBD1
TGTGCCAGCAGTGAAACGGGACAGGTCTACGAGCAGTACTTC
CASSETGQVYEQYF
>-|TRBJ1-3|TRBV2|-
TGTGCCAGCAGTGAACGAGGGGCAGCGGTTGGAAACACCATATATTTT
CASSERGAAVGNTIYF
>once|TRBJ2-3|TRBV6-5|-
TGTGCCAGCAGAGTCAGCACTAGCACAGATACGCAGTATTTT
CASRVSTSTDTQYF
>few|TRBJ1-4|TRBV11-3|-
TGTGCCAGCAGCACCGGGACCTCAACTAATGAAAAACTGTTTTTT
CASSTGTSTNEKLFF
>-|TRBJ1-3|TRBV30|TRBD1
TGTGCCTGGACCCGGGACAGGGGCTCTGGAAACACCATATATTTT
CAWTRDRGSGNTIYF
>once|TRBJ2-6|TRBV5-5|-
TGTGCCAGCAGCTTGGCCATCACGCAATCTGGGGCCAACGTCCTGACTTTC
CASSLAITQSGANVLTF
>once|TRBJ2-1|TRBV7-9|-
TGTGCCAGCAGCTTAGCCGGATCGAGCTCCTACAATGAGCAGTTCTTC
CASSLAGSSSYNEQFF
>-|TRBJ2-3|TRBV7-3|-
TGTGCCAGCAGTCCAATGGGCGGATCCAACACAGATACGCAGTATTTT
CASSPMGGSNTDTQYF
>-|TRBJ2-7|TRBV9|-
TGTGCCAGCAGCGTAGGATGGGGGTTCGAGCAGTACTTC
CASSVGWGFEQYF
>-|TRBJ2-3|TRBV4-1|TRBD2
TGCGCCAGCAGCCAAGTAGGCAGCGGGGGGCCCACAGATACGCAGTATTTT
CASSQVGSGGPTDTQYF
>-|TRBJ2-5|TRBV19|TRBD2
TGTGCCAGTAGTATCCGCCGATTTACGCCCAATAGCGGGCCTCAAGAGACCCAGTACTTC
CASSIRRFTPNSGPQETQYF
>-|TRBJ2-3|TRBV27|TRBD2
TGTGCCAGCAGTTTATCGGTTCTAGCGGCTAGCACAGATACGCAGTATTTT
CASSLSVLAASTDTQYF
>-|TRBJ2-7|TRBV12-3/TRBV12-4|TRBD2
TGTGCCAGCAGGGGACTAGAAGCCCACGAGCAGTACTTC
CASRGLEAHEQYF
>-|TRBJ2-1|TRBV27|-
TGTGCCAGCGACCGTCGGCGTGGGGAAAACAATGAGCAGTTCTTC
CASDRRRGENNEQFF
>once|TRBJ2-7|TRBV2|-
TGTGCCAGCAGTGAAGCGCTTTCCGAGCAGTACTTC
CASSEALSEQYF
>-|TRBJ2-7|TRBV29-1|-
TGCAGCGGAGGGTGGGAATCCTACGAGCAGTACTTC
CSGGWESYEQYF
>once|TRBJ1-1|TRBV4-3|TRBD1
TGCGCCAGCAGCCAAGGGCAGGGGGTGAACACTGAAGCTTTCTTT
CASSQGQGVNTEAFF
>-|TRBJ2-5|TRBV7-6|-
TGTGCCAGCAGCTTAATGCACGGTGGGCAAGAGACCCAGTACTTC
CASSLMHGGQETQYF
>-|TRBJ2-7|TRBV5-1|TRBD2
TGCGCCAGCAGCTTGGCCTCGGTAGCGGGAGGAACTACCGACGAGCAGTACTTC
CASSLASVAGGTTDEQYF
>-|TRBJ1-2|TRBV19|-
TGTGCCAGTAGTGTACAGGGAGCTACCTATGGCTACACCTTC
CASSVQGATYGYTF
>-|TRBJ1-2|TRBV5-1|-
TGCGCCAGCAGCTTCCAGAATTCCTATGGCTACACCTTC
CASSFQNSYGYTF